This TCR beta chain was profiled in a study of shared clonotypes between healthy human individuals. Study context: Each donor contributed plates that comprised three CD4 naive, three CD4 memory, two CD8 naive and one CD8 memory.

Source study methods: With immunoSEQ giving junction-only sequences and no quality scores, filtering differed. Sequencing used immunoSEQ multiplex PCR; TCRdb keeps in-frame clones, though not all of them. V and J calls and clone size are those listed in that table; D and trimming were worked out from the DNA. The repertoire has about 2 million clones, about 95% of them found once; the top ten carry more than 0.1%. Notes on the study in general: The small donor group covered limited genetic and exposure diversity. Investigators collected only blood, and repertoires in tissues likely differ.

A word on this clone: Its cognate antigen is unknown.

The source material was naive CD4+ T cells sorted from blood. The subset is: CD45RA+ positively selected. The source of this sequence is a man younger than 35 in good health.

The CDR3 bases are TGTGCCAGCAGCCATTCGGGACTAGCGGGGTCTCATTACGAGCAGTACTTC. This codes for CASSHSGLAGSHYEQYF. V is TRBV7-8 and J is TRBJ2-7, with 13 bases matching TRBD2. Losses at the gene ends were 5 bases for V and 4 bases for J; bases not matched to a gene: 11. This CDR3 is 17 amino acids long. Germline CDR1 SGHVS, CDR2 FQNEAQ. The whole variable domain, remainder taken from reference TRBV7-8 and TRBJ2-7, is GAGVSQSPRYKVAKRGQDVALRCDPISGHVSLFWYQQALGQGPEFLTYFQNEAQLDKSGLPSDRFFAERPEGSVSTLKIQRTQQEDSAVYLCASSHSGLAGSHYEQYFGPGTRLTVT.